Listed below are T cell receptor beta chains from one sample, sequenced in a study of T cells expressing NK-cell markers. From its re-call of the 5' RACE reads, TCRdb lists each CDR3 protein once, without DNA. Across some 500,000 distinct CDR3 sequences, the top ten clones capture more than 1.4% of the sample. The sample taken for sequencing was blood T cells: a sorted CD56 or NKG2C T cell subset, CD4+ or CD8+ T cells, or bulk PBMC T cells (not recorded which). Every receptor here comes from a woman aged 50 to 60 in good health. Both conserved end residues are part of each CDR3.

>TRBJ2-1|14|TRBV30
CAWSPRGRHNEQFF
>TRBJ2-3|14|TRBV10-3
CAIGSSEVADTQYF
>TRBJ1-1|14|TRBV29-1
CSAKNAGMNTEAFF
>TRBJ2-3|15|TRBV6-4
CASSEGGHPKNTQYF
>TRBJ2-1|16|TRBV12-3/TRBV12-4
CASSLGSGLSYNEQFF
>TRBJ2-2|13|TRBV10-2
CASRVRNTGELFF
>TRBJ2-6|19|TRBV4-1
CASSQWVVGVSSGANVLTF
>TRBJ2-3|14|TRBV10-3
CAIRAPGSTDTQYF
>TRBJ2-5|12|TRBV29-1
CSADTGGETQYF
>TRBJ2-7|16|TRBV7-9
CASSFTTSGNSYEQYF
>TRBJ1-2|13|TRBV5-5
CASSSGSKYGYTF
>TRBJ2-7|16|TRBV18
CASSTGNGLGGYEQYF
>TRBJ1-1|16|TRBV7-9
CASSLALLRGDTEAFF
>TRBJ2-7|15|TRBV5-1
CASSLVGAGAYEQYF
>TRBJ2-1|16|TRBV20-1
CSARSATGGVYNEQFF
>TRBJ1-5|14|TRBV20-1
CSASPGLPNQPQHF
>TRBJ2-5|15|TRBV5-1
CASSWGDYLTETQYF
>TRBJ2-1|12|TRBV20-1
CSPAGNRDEQFF
>TRBJ2-1|16|TRBV27
CASSLTVTVSYNEQFF
>TRBJ1-1|14|TRBV20-1
CSARGPQVNTEAFF
>TRBJ2-4|17|TRBV12-3/TRBV12-4
CASRAPGAGAGKNIQYF
>TRBJ2-5|14|TRBV24-1
CATSERDSAWTQYF
>TRBJ2-5|12|TRBV9
CASSALAETQYF
>TRBJ2-1|12|TRBV19
CASSGRAGEQFF
>TRBJ2-6|14|TRBV6-5
CASSLLSGANVLTF
>TRBJ1-2|14|TRBV29-1
CSVGTGGHFGGYTF
>TRBJ2-1|15|TRBV5-1
CASSSGTDPTHEQFF
>TRBJ2-7|15|TRBV5-1
CASSLEGGSSYEQYF
>TRBJ1-4|17|TRBV5-1
CASSLARGGSTNEKLFF
>TRBJ2-3|13|TRBV27
CASSQQLADTQYF
>TRBJ2-1|16|TRBV28
CASSSSQGGRRDEQFF
>TRBJ2-1|16|TRBV7-2
CASSPVGGSSYNEQFF
>TRBJ2-1|15|TRBV6-1
CASTRERESYNEQFF
>TRBJ2-5|14|TRBV7-9
CASSLSGAGETQYF
>TRBJ1-6|15|TRBV12-5
CASGLILGRNSPLHF
>TRBJ2-2|17|TRBV12-3/TRBV12-4
CASSPLRQGSDTGELFF
>TRBJ2-3|15|TRBV12-3/TRBV12-4
CASRIAGGPPDTQYF
>TRBJ1-1|12|TRBV7-9
CASSFIQYEAFF
>TRBJ2-1|11|TRBV14
CASSPGTKQFF
>TRBJ2-5|14|TRBV5-1
CASSTGQTEETQYF
>TRBJ2-3|15|TRBV20-1
CSARDIGTSRDTQYF
>TRBJ2-7|15|TRBV21-1
CASSSLKRELYEQYF
>TRBJ2-2|15|TRBV4-2
CASSQESSDTGELFF
>TRBJ2-7|13|TRBV2
CASRIAWSYEQYF
>TRBJ2-5|18|TRBV6-2/TRBV6-3
CASSYSSGDPNGQETQYF
>TRBJ2-2|13|TRBV12-3/TRBV12-4
CASSFVVTGELFF
>TRBJ2-3|15|TRBV10-3
CAISGGTASTDTQYF
>TRBJ2-2|16|TRBV5-5
CASSPISGRNTGELFF
>TRBJ2-5|16|TRBV7-8
CASSLKRGISGETQYF
>TRBJ2-2|16|TRBV5-1
CASSSGQGTNTGELFF
>TRBJ2-1|17|TRBV24-1
CATSDPSRGRSYNEQFF
>TRBJ2-4|13|TRBV12-5
CASGLGALPFQYF
>TRBJ1-1|13|TRBV5-1
CASSEAVNTEAFF
>TRBJ2-1|16|TRBV18
CASSPSGTGVSNEQFF
>TRBJ2-1|13|TRBV12-3/TRBV12-4
CASGTLRLNEQFF